The source of this TCR beta chain is a study of immune evolution from preneoplasia to lung adenocarcinoma. Notes on the study in general: Clonality was highest in normal lung, lower in later-stage lesions apparently.

About this clone itself: Its antigen remains unknown.

CDR1 is MNHNS, CDR2 SASEGT, per germline. The CDR3 consists of 15 residues. The ends lost 4 bases at V and 5 bases at J; junction bases unmatched: 6. Histologic diagnosis was independently verified by two lung pathologists. Macro-dissection enriched premalignant or tumor cells before nucleic acid extraction. Here immunoSEQ multiplex PCR was the method, and the copy in TCRdb shows in-frame clones only, minus some. Here the sample spans roughly 14,000 clones, 80% being singletons. The chain couples TRBV6-1 to TRBJ2-5; TRBD2 agrees at 11 bases. The sequencing input was FFPE minimally invasive lung adenocarcinoma tissue. The TCR sequence derives from a person aged 65 to 85 with lung adenocarcinoma. CDR3 sequence: CASSVAGGPVETQYF. CDR3 nucleotide sequence: TGTGCCAGCAGTGTAGCGGGAGGGCCTGTGGAGACCCAGTACTTC.